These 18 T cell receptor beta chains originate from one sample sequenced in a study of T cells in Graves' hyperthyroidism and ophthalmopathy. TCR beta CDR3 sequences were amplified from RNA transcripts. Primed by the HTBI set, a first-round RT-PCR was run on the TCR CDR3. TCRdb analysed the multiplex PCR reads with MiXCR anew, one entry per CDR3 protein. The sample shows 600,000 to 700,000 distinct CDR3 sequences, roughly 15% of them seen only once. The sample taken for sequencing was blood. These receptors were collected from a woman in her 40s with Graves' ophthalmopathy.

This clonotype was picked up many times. The CDR3 loop reads CASSEGNEYEQYF. CDR3 nucleotide sequence: TGTGCCAGCAGTGAAGGGAACGAGTACGAGCAGTACTTC. The genes are TRBV2 and TRBJ2-7; D remains ambiguous. CDR1 is SNHLY, CDR2 FYNNEI, per germline. The CDR3 loop spans 13 amino acids. The V end was cut by 1 base, the J end by 4 bases, with 8 bases between.

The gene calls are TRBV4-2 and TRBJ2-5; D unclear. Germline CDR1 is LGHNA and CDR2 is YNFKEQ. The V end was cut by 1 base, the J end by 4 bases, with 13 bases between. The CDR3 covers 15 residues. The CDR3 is CASSQGALDIETQYF. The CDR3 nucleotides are TGTGCCAGCAGCCAAGGAGCCCTGGATATAGAGACCCAGTACTTC.

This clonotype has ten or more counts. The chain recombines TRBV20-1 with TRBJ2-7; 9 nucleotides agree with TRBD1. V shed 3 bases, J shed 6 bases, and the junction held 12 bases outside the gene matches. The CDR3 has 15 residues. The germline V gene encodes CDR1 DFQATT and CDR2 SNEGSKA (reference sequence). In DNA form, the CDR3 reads TGCAGTGCTAGCTCAACCAGGACAGGGGCCTCCGAGCAGTACTTC. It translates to CSASSTRTGASEQYF.

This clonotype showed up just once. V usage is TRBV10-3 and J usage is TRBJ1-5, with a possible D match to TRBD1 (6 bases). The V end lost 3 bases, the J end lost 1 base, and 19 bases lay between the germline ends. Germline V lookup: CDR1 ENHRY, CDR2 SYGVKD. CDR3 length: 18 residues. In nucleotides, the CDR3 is TGTGCCATCAGTGACAGGGGACCCCTAAAGGGGAGCAATCAGCCCCAGCATTTT. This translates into CAISDRGPLKGSNQPQHF.

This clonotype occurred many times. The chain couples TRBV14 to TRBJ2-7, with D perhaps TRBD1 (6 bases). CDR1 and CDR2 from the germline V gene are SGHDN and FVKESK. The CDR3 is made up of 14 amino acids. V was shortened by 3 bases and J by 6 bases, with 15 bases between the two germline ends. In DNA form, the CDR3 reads TGTGCCAGCAGCCAGTCGGGACACGGTTCCGAGCAGTACTTC. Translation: CASSQSGHGSEQYF.

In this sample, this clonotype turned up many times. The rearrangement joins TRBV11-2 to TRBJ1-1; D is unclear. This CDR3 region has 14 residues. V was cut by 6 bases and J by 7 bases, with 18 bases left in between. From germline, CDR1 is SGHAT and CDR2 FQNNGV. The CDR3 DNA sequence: TGTGCCAGCAGTCAACAGAGGCTCGACCATGAAGCTTTCTTT. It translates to CASSQQRLDHEAFF.

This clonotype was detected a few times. CDR3 amino acids: CASSSDQGNYGYTF. DNA of the CDR3: TGTGCCAGCAGCTCCGATCAGGGTAACTATGGCTACACCTTC. This chain links TRBV13 with TRBJ1-2; a weak D match, TRBD1 (5 bases). The CDR3 sequence is 14 residues long. Trimming cost V 4 bases and J 1 base, with 10 bases left between them. Germline values: CDR1 PRHDT, CDR2 FYEKMQ (reference sequence).

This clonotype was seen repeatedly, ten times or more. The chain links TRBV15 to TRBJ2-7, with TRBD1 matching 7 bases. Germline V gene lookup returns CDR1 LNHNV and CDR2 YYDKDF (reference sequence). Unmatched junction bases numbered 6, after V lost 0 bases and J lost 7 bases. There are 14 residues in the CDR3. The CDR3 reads CATSREQGISEQYF. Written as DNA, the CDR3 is TGTGCCACCAGCAGAGAACAGGGGATAAGTGAGCAGTACTTC.

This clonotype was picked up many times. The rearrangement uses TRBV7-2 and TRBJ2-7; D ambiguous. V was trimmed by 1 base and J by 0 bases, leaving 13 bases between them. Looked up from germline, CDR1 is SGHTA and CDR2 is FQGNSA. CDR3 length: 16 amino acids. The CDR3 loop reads CASSLGPDAASYEQYF. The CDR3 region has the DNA TGTGCCAGCAGCTTAGGGCCTGATGCCGCCTCCTACGAGCAGTACTTC. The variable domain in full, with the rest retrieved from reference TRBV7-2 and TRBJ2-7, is GAGVSQSPSNKVTEKGKDVELRCDPISGHTALYWYRQSLGQGLEFLIYFQGNSAPDKSGLPSDRFSAERTGGSVSTLTIQRTQQEDSAVYLCASSLGPDAASYEQYFGPGTRLTVT.

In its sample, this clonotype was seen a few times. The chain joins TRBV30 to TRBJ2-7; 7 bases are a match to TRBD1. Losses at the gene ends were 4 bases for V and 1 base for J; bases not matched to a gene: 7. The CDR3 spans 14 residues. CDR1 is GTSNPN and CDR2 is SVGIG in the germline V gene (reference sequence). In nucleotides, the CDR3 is TGTGCCTGGAATGTTTGGGGACAGTCCTACGAGCAGTACTTC. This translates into CAWNVWGQSYEQYF.

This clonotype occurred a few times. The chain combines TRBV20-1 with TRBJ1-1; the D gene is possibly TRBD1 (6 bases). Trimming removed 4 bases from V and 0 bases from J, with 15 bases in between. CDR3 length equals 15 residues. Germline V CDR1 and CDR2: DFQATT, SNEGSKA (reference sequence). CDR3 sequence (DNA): TGCAGTGCTACCTCATCGACAGGCATGAACACTGAAGCTTTCTTT. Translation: CSATSSTGMNTEAFF.

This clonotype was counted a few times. The CDR3 here is CASSNVYEQYF. CDR3 coding DNA: TGTGCCAGCAGTAACGTTTACGAGCAGTACTTC. The rearrangement joins TRBV6-2 or TRBV6-3 to TRBJ2-7; D gene uncertain. Trimming took 5 bases from V and 4 from J, leaving 6 bases between them. The V gene's germline CDR1 is MNHEY and CDR2 SVGEGT. The CDR3 loop spans 11 amino acids.

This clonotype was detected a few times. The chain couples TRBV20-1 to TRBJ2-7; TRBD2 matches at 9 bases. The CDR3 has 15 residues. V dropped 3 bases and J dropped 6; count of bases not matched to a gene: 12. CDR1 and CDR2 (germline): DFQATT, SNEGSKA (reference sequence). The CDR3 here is CSASRPGLAFSEQYF. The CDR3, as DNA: TGCAGTGCTAGTAGGCCGGGACTAGCATTCTCCGAGCAGTACTTC.

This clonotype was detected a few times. Written as DNA, the CDR3 is TGCAGTGCTCTCAGTCGAGAGGGGACCACCGGGGAGCTGTTTTTT. Residues: CSALSREGTTGELFF. The chain combines TRBV20-1 with TRBJ2-2, with D perhaps given as TRBD1 or TRBD2 (5 bases each). V dropped 5 bases and J dropped 4 bases, with 17 bases sitting between them. This CDR3 has 15 residues. Germline V gives CDR1 DFQATT, CDR2 SNEGSKA (reference sequence).

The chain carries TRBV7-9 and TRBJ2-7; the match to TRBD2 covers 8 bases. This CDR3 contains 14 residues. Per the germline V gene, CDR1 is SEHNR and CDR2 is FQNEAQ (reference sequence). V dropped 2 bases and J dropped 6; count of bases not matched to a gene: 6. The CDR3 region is CASSLTGGPLEQYF. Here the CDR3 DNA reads TGTGCCAGCAGCTTAACGGGAGGGCCCCTCGAGCAGTACTTC.

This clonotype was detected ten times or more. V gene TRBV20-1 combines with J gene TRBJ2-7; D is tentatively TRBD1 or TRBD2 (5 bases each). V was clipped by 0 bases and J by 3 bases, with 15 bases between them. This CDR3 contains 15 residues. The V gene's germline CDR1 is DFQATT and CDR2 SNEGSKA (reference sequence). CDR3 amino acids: CSARERGALDYEQYF. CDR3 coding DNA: TGCAGTGCTAGAGAACGAGGGGCCTTGGACTACGAGCAGTACTTC.

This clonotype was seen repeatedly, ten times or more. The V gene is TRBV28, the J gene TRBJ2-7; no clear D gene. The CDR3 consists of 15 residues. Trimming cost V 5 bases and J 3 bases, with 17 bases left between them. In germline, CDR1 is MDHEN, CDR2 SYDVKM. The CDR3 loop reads CASSLGRNRLYEQYF. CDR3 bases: TGTGCCAGCAGTCTGGGCCGGAATAGACTCTACGAGCAGTACTTC.

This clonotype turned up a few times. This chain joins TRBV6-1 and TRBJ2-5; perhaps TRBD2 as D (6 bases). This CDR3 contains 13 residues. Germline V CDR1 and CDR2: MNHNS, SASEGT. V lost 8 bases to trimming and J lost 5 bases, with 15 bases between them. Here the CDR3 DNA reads TGTGCCAGCTGGGACTGGGGTAGGGAGACCCAGTACTTC. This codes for CASWDWGRETQYF.